Listed below are T cell receptor beta chains from one sample, sequenced in a study of molecular identifiers for immune sequencing clone quantification. TCRdb re-called the PCR reads through MiXCR, storing one row per CDR3 protein. The table lists 97,000 or so distinct CDR3 sequences, 30% to 45% of them singletons, with 9.7% in the top ten. Specimen: naive CD8+ T cells from blood, with Jurkat cell RNA spiked in. The receptors shown here come from a human donor in good health. Some libraries in this study had Jurkat cell RNA spiked in. Both conserved end residues are part of each CDR3. A D gene is named only where the DNA matches it firmly. Some rows mark clone size as missing; the rest say once, few, many or name a class of expanded clone.

TRBJ2-1 TRBV4-3 TRBD1 many CASSQGQGAYNEQFF TGCGCCAGCAGCCAAGGGCAGGGGGCGTACAATGAGCAGTTCTTC
TRBJ2-7 TRBV20-1 TRBD2 few CSATGTSYEQYF TGCAGTGCTACCGGGACTAGCTACGAGCAGTACTTC
TRBJ2-7 TRBV28 TRBD2 many CASSSSGSLSHEQYF TGTGCCAGCAGCTCCAGCGGGAGTTTGTCCCACGAGCAGTACTTC
TRBJ2-1 TRBV27 TRBD2 few CASSLSPALRLAENEQFF TGTGCCAGCAGTTTATCGCCCGCCTTGAGACTAGCGGAGAATGAGCAGTTCTTC
TRBJ2-2 TRBV7-3 - few CASSASGREYTGELFF TGTGCCAGCAGCGCGTCGGGCAGGGAGTACACCGGGGAGCTGTTTTTT
TRBJ2-6 TRBV5-3 - - CASRGSSSGANVLTF TGTGCCAGCAGGGGCAGCAGCTCTGGGGCCAACGTCCTGACTTTC
TRBJ2-7 TRBV20-1 TRBD1 - CSARTPGQRTYEQYF TGCAGTGCTAGAACGCCGGGACAGCGCACCTACGAGCAGTACTTC
TRBJ2-3 TRBV5-1 - many CASSPTYSDTQYF TGCGCCAGCAGCCCGACCTACTCAGATACGCAGTATTTT
TRBJ2-3 TRBV5-1 - - CASSWDTPDTQYF TGCGCCAGCAGCTGGGACACCCCAGATACGCAGTATTTT
TRBJ2-2 TRBV6-5 - - CASSYSAGPGELFF TGTGCCAGCAGTTACTCGGCAGGGCCCGGGGAGCTGTTTTTT
TRBJ1-6 TRBV3-1 TRBD1 - CASSHGTVGSPLHF TGTGCCAGCAGCCATGGGACAGTCGGTTCACCCCTCCACTTT
TRBJ1-4 TRBV7-6 TRBD1 few CASSLADRGNEKLFF TGTGCCAGCAGCTTAGCCGACAGGGGTAATGAAAAACTGTTTTTT
TRBJ2-2 TRBV12-3/TRBV12-4 - many CASSPWHGELFF TGTGCCAGCAGCCCCTGGCACGGGGAGCTGTTTTTT
TRBJ2-7 TRBV7-2 TRBD2 medium-sized CASSLGGDYEQYF TGTGCCAGTAGTCTGGGAGGGGACTACGAGCAGTACTTC
TRBJ2-7 TRBV7-2 - - CASSLSTDPAYEQYF TGTGCCAGCAGCTTATCCACGGACCCAGCCTACGAGCAGTACTTC
TRBJ2-3 TRBV9 TRBD2 few CASSHPRTSGARRTDTQYF TGTGCCAGCAGCCACCCCCGGACTAGCGGAGCGCGGCGCACAGATACGCAGTATTTT
TRBJ2-2 TRBV7-2 TRBD1 - CASSRRDRVYTGELFF TGTGCCAGCAGCCGCCGGGACAGGGTTTACACCGGGGAGCTGTTTTTT
TRBJ2-7 TRBV27 TRBD2 few CASSYGLAGGYEQYF TGTGCCAGCAGTTACGGACTAGCGGGAGGCTACGAGCAGTACTTC
TRBJ2-7 TRBV28 - few CASSPRIGAYEQYF TGTGCCAGCAGTCCCCGAATCGGGGCCTACGAGCAGTACTTC
TRBJ2-7 TRBV9 TRBD1 - CASSVGPGGNEQYF TGTGCCAGCAGCGTAGGCCCAGGGGGAAACGAGCAGTACTTC
TRBJ2-3 TRBV9 - many CASSVGLASLTDTQYF TGTGCCAGCAGCGTAGGTCTCGCTTCTCTCACAGATACGCAGTATTTT
TRBJ1-5 TRBV6-2/TRBV6-3 - - CASSYPAPPNKRPQHF TGTGCCAGCAGTTACCCCGCACCACCGAACAAACGGCCCCAGCATTTT
TRBJ1-5 TRBV28 - few CASSLFGGLQPQHF TGTGCCAGCAGTTTGTTCGGGGGATTGCAGCCCCAGCATTTT
TRBJ2-1 TRBV5-5 TRBD2 - CASSLTSGRSAIQFF TGTGCCAGCAGCTTGACTAGCGGGAGATCGGCAATCCAGTTCTTC
TRBJ2-1 TRBV4-1 TRBD2 - CASSQRGGDVGEQFF TGCGCCAGCAGCCAACGGGGAGGGGATGTCGGTGAGCAGTTCTTC
TRBJ2-5 TRBV27 - - CASSFPGSETQYF TGTGCCAGCAGTTTTCCCGGCTCGGAGACCCAGTACTTC